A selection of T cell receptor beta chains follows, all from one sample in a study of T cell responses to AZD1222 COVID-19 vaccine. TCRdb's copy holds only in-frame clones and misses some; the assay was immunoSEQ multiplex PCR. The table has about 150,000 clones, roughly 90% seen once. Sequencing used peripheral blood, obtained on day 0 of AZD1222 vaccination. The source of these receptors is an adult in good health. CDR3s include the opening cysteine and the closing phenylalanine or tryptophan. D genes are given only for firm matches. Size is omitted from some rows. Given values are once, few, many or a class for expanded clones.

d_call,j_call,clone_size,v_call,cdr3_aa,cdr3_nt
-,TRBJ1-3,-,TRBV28,CASSPDRVGNTIYF,TGTGCCAGCAGTCCGGACCGGGTTGGAAACACCATATATTTT
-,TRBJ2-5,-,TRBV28,CASSPDRSFEETQYF,TGTGCCAGCAGCCCAGACAGGAGCTTCGAGGAGACCCAGTACTTC
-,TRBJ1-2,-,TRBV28,CASSLADYGYTF,TGTGCCAGCAGTTTGGCGGACTATGGCTACACCTTC
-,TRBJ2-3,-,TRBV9,CASTRAGPPFTDTQYF,TGTGCCAGCACCCGGGCGGGCCCACCCTTCACAGATACGCAGTATTTT
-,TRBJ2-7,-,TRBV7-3,CASSQTPTGTPYEQYF,TGTGCCAGCAGCCAAACCCCCACCGGGACGCCATACGAGCAGTACTTC
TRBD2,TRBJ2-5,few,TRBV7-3,CASSPSGREVETQYF,TGTGCCAGCAGCCCCAGCGGGAGAGAGGTGGAGACCCAGTACTTC
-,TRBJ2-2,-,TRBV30,CAWTSGMNTGELFF,TGTGCCTGGACCTCGGGGATGAACACCGGGGAGCTGTTTTTT
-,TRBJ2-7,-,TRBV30,CAFGGSDEQYF,TGTGCCTTCGGGGGATCAGACGAGCAGTACTTC
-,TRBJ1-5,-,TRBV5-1,CASSIGGAFNQPQHF,TGCGCCAGCAGTATCGGGGGGGCGTTCAATCAGCCCCAGCATTTT
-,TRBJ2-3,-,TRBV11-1,CASSLGGAFRDTQYF,TGTGCCAGCAGCTTGGGGGGCGCCTTCAGGGATACGCAGTATTTT